Listed here are 21 T cell receptor beta chains from one sample, sequenced in a study of response to subunit inactivated influenza vaccine. TCRdb re-called the RT-PCR reads with MiXCR, one entry per CDR3 protein. The sample contains some 550,000 distinct CDR3 sequences, 20% to 25% of which appear only once. The same sample was also studied in work on T cells expressing NK-cell markers. From that second work: UMIs accompanied the 5'RACE template switching by which TCR beta cDNA was made.

Source: CD4+ T cells sorted from PBMCs, taken approximately 13 days after vaccination. The receptors were gathered from a man aged 45 to 65 who received an inactivated influenza vaccine.

The chain employs TRBV11-1 and TRBJ1-2; possible D gene TRBD1, 5 bases. CDR1 and CDR2 from the germline V gene are SGHAT and FQDESV (reference sequence). The ends were cut back, 1 base at V and 0 bases at J, with 18 bases in the middle. This CDR3 contains 18 residues. This CDR3 reads CASSLVSFRRTPNYGYTF. As DNA, the CDR3 is TGTGCCAGCAGCTTAGTATCATTCCGAAGGACACCTAACTATGGCTACACCTTC.

This clonotype was detected ten times or more. CDR3: CASSQGGTSLTNEQFF. CDR3 sequence (DNA): TGCGCCAGCAGCCAAGGGGGGACTTCTCTCACTAATGAGCAGTTCTTC. V and J are TRBV4-3 and TRBJ2-1, with D possibly TRBD2 on 6 matching bases. The germline V gene encodes CDR1 LGHNA and CDR2 YSLEER. The length of the CDR3 is 16 residues. V gave up 1 base and J gave up 7 bases, with 17 bases separating them.

This clonotype has only a few counts. The chain couples TRBV7-7 to TRBJ2-3, with 7 bases matching TRBD2. The CDR3 is made up of 13 amino acids. CDR1 SSHAT and CDR2 FNYEAQ come from the germline V gene (reference sequence). Trimming at V came to 9 bases and at J to 2 bases, leaving 5 bases not matched to a gene. The CDR3 is CASTGGDTDTQYF. CDR3 bases: TGTGCCAGTACGGGGGGAGACACAGATACGCAGTATTTT.

This clonotype was counted a few times. The rearrangement links TRBV7-2 to TRBJ2-3, with 10 bases fitting TRBD2. Per the germline V gene, CDR1 is SGHTA and CDR2 is FQGNSA. This CDR3 comprises 14 residues. V shed 3 bases and J 5 bases; nucleotides not matched to a gene: 2. The CDR3 bases are TGTGCCAGCAGCTTCCGGACTAGCGGAGATACGCAGTATTTT. Protein sequence: CASSFRTSGDTQYF.

V and J are TRBV29-1 and TRBJ2-5; 10 bases match TRBD1. Germline V CDR1 and CDR2: SQVTM, ANQGSEA. The CDR3 runs 14 residues. J gave up 5 bases and V 5 bases, and 8 bases lay outside the gene matches. The CDR3 nucleotides are TGCAGCGTTCCGGGACAGGGGAATTGGGAGACCCAGTACTTC. This gives the protein CSVPGQGNWETQYF. Combining the CDR3 with reference TRBV29-1 and TRBJ2-5 gives the whole variable domain SAVISQKPSRDICQRGTSLTIQCQVDSQVTMMFWYRQQPGQSLTLIATANQGSEATYESGFVIDKFPISRPNLTFSTLTVSNMSPEDSSIYLCSVPGQGNWETQYFGPGTRLLVL.

This clonotype was seen at least ten times. This chain links TRBV14 with TRBJ2-2, with 7 bases identical to TRBD2. Trimming removed 1 base from V and 7 bases from J; junction bases left unmatched: 3. Germline lookup yields CDR1 SGHDN and CDR2 FVKESK. The CDR3 runs 14 residues. In nucleotides, the CDR3 is TGTGCCAGCAGCCAAGTAGCGGGCGGCGGGGAGCTGTTTTTT. Its protein product is CASSQVAGGGELFF.

V is TRBV12-3 or TRBV12-4 and J is TRBJ2-7, with D uncertain. The CDR3 has 12 amino acids. The V gene lost 8 bases and the J gene lost 2 bases, with 10 bases spanning the gap. In DNA form, the CDR3 reads TGTGCCAGCGTAGGGATTACCTACGAGCAGTACTTC. The encoded protein is CASVGITYEQYF.

The genes are TRBV4-3 and TRBJ2-2; 8 nucleotides agree with TRBD2. The CDR3 is made up of 19 amino acids. Germline V gives CDR1 LGHNA, CDR2 YSLEER. V shed 3 bases and J 0 bases; nucleotides not matched to a gene: 12. CDR3 loop: CASSQALLLAGSNTGELFF. Here the CDR3 DNA reads TGCGCCAGCAGCCAGGCTCTACTCTTAGCGGGATCGAACACCGGGGAGCTGTTTTTT.

The chain is built from TRBV25-1 and TRBJ1-6; D gene uncertain. The CDR3 has 13 amino acids. Germline values: CDR1 MGHDK, CDR2 SYGVNS. Trimming pared 3 bases from V and 9 bases from J, leaving 9 bases between. The CDR3 nucleotides read TGTGCCAGCAGTGACCCGGGCGGTTCACCCCTCCACTTT. Residues: CASSDPGGSPLHF.

This clonotype showed up just a few times. The rearrangement joins TRBV6-2 or TRBV6-3 to TRBJ2-7, with a possible D match to TRBD2 (5 bases). Trimming removed 3 bases from V and 0 bases from J, with 12 bases in between. This CDR3 has 15 amino acids. Germline V lookup: CDR1 MNHEY, CDR2 SVGEGT. CDR3 sequence reads: CASSYGLLSSYEQYF. In nucleotides, the CDR3 is TGTGCCAGCAGTTATGGACTGCTTAGCTCCTACGAGCAGTACTTC.

A few counts support this clonotype. The V and J genes are TRBV27 and TRBJ2-5; 11 nucleotides align to TRBD2. V was pared by 6 bases and J by 4 bases, with 4 bases of the junction left unmatched. The CDR3 runs 14 residues. The germline V gene has CDR1 MNHEY and CDR2 SMNVEV (reference sequence). The CDR3 DNA reads TGTGCCAGCAGACTAGCGGGAGTTTTAGAGACCCAGTACTTC. Its translation is CASRLAGVLETQYF.

V gene TRBV18 combines with J gene TRBJ2-2; D ambiguous. This CDR3 has 13 residues. CDR1 is KGHSH, CDR2 LQKENI, per germline. Trimming removed 0 bases at V and 6 bases at J, with 5 bases between. Here the CDR3 reads CASSPPPPGELFF. CDR3 nucleotide sequence: TGTGCCAGCTCACCACCACCGCCCGGGGAGCTGTTTTTT.

This clonotype was counted at least ten times. The V gene is TRBV7-3, the J gene TRBJ1-1; possible D gene TRBD1, 6 bases. CDR1 and CDR2 (germline): SGHTA, FQGTGA. The CDR3 length is 13 residues. The germline V and J ends were trimmed by 4 bases and 1 base, with 7 bases remaining between them. CDR3 sequence: CASSSQGNTEAFF. Here the CDR3 DNA reads TGTGCCAGCAGCTCACAGGGGAACACTGAAGCTTTCTTT. Full variable domain (remainder filled in from reference TRBV7-3 and TRBJ1-1): GAGVSQTPSNKVTEKGKYVELRCDPISGHTALYWYRQSLGQGPEFLIYFQGTGAADDSGLPNDRFFAVRPEGSVSTLKIQRTERGDSAVYLCASSSQGNTEAFFGQGTRLTVV.

The rearrangement joins TRBV28 to TRBJ2-2, with TRBD2 matching 7 bases. Trimming took 8 bases from V and 7 from J; bases not matched to a gene: 4. Germline assignment: CDR1 MDHEN and CDR2 SYDVKM. This CDR3 spans 12 amino acids. CDR3 coding DNA: TGTGCCAGCGGACGGGGGGTCGGGGAGCTGTTTTTT. Amino acids: CASGRGVGELFF.

The chain joins TRBV24-1 to TRBJ1-6; no definite D call. Trimming removed 3 bases from V and 10 bases from J, with 12 bases in between. Germline V lookup: CDR1 KGHDR, CDR2 SFDVKD. CDR3 size: 14 residues. The DNA of the CDR3 is TGTGCCACCAGTGATGGATTCTTAGGATCACCCCTCCACTTT. Encoded protein: CATSDGFLGSPLHF.

This chain joins TRBV6-1 and TRBJ1-2; 10 bases line up with TRBD1. Trimming removed 5 bases from V and 2 bases from J; junction bases left unmatched: 5. The germline V gene encodes CDR1 MNHNS and CDR2 SASEGT. The CDR3 runs 15 residues. The CDR3 DNA sequence: TGTGCCAGCAGTAATCGGGACAGGGGCAACTATGGCTACACCTTC. Its protein is CASSNRDRGNYGYTF.

This clonotype was detected many times. The CDR3 nucleotides are TGCAGCGTGGGGTTGAACACTGAAGCTTTCTTT. This codes for CSVGLNTEAFF. The V and J genes are TRBV29-1 and TRBJ1-1; D ambiguous. Trimming pared 6 bases from V and 0 bases from J, leaving 5 bases between. This CDR3 is 11 amino acids long. Germline V CDR1 and CDR2: SQVTM, ANQGSEA.

CDR3 DNA sequence: TGCAGCGGCAGCCAAGAGACCCAGTACTTC. Translated: CSGSQETQYF. The genes are TRBV29-1 and TRBJ2-5; D is undetermined. Germline values: CDR1 SQVTM, CDR2 ANQGSEA. The CDR3 extends over 10 amino acids. V was shortened by 7 bases and J by 1 base, with 4 bases between the two germline ends.

The V and J genes are TRBV20-1 and TRBJ2-7; a possible D gene is TRBD2 (5 bases). Germline loops: CDR1 DFQATT, CDR2 SNEGSKA (reference sequence). V was clipped by 3 bases and J by 7 bases, with 13 bases between them. This CDR3 region has 12 residues. Here the CDR3 reads CSASHRGREQYF. The CDR3 nucleotides are TGCAGTGCTAGTCACCGGGGTCGGGAGCAGTACTTC.

This clonotype has more than one count but fewer than ten. The chain uses TRBV20-1 and TRBJ2-7, with D perhaps being TRBD1 or TRBD2 (5 bases each). This CDR3 is 13 amino acids long. Trimming stripped 0 bases from V and 6 bases from J, with 12 bases between. CDR1 is DFQATT, CDR2 SNEGSKA, per germline (reference sequence). CDR3 nucleotides: TGCAGTGCTAGAGAGGTCCTGAGGGGCGAGCAGTACTTC. Its translation is CSAREVLRGEQYF.

There are a few counts of this clonotype. The rearrangement links TRBV20-1 to TRBJ2-3; perhaps TRBD1 as D (5 bases). Germline values: CDR1 DFQATT, CDR2 SNEGSKA (reference sequence). Deletions cut 0 bases from V and 8 bases from J, with 24 bases between. The CDR3 has 17 amino acids. The CDR3 loop is CSARDWLPEGARGTQYF. The CDR3 DNA follows: TGCAGTGCTAGAGATTGGTTGCCGGAAGGGGCCCGAGGTACGCAGTATTTT.